This TCR beta chain was identified during a study of cytomegalovirus exposure and HLA in healthy donors. Profiled with immunoSEQ multiplex PCR; TCRdb holds only in-frame clones, not every one. The sample comprises 100,000 to 150,000 clones, roughly 90% of which are singletons, and 3% to 4% rests with the top ten. The CDR3 totals 13 residues. Per germline, CDR1 KGHSH and CDR2 LQKENI. The germline V and J ends were trimmed by 2 bases and 5 bases, with 10 bases remaining between them. The V call is TRBV18, the J call TRBJ2-7, with D perhaps TRBD2 (6 bases). The specimen was PBMCs. The clonotype originates from a man aged 25-45 years in good health and CMV-seronegative. CDR3 protein: CASSPMIADEQYF. CDR3 nucleotide sequence: TGTGCCAGCTCACCAATGATAGCGGACGAGCAGTACTTC. Full variable domain (rest looked up from reference TRBV18 and TRBJ2-7): NAGVMQNPRHLVRRRGQEARLRCSPMKGHSHVYWYRQLPEEGLKFMVYLQKENIIDESGMPKERFSAEFPKEGPSILRIQQVVRGDSAAYFCASSPMIADEQYFGPGTRLTVT.